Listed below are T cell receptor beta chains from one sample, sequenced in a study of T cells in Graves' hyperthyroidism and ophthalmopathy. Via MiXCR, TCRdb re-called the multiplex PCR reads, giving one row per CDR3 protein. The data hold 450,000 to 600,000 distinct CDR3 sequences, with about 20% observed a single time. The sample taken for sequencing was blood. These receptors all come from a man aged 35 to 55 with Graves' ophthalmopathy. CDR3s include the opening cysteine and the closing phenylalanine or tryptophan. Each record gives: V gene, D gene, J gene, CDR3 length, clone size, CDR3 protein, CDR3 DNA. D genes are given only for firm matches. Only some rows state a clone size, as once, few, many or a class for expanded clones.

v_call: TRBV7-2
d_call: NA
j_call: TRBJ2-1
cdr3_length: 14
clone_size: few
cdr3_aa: CASSLLNQENEQFF
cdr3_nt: TGTGCCAGCAGCTTACTAAATCAGGAGAATGAGCAGTTCTTC

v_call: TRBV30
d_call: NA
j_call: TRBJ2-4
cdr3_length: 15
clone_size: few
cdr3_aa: CAWSHGLGHGNIQYF
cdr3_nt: TGTGCCTGGAGTCATGGCCTGGGACACGGAAACATTCAGTACTTC

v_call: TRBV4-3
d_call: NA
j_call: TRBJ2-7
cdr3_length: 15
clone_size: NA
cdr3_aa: CASSQGAEGLYEQYF
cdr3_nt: TGCGCCAGCAGCCAAGGGGCGGAGGGCCTATACGAGCAGTACTTC

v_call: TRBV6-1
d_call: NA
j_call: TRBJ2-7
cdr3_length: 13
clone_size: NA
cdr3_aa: CASRGAVLYEQYF
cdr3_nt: TGTGCCAGCAGGGGGGCAGTCCTCTACGAGCAGTACTTC

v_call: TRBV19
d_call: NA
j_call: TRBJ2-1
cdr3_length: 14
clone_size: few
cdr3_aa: CASGGVAVPHEQFF
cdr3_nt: TGTGCCAGTGGCGGGGTAGCGGTTCCTCATGAGCAGTTCTTC

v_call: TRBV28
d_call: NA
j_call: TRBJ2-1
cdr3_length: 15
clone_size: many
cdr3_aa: CASSLAGTSYNEQFF
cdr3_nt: TGTGCCAGCAGTTTAGCGGGGACCTCCTACAATGAGCAGTTCTTC

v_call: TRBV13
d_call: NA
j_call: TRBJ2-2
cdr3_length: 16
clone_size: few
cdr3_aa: CASSLGDYANTGELFF
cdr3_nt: TGTGCCAGCAGCTTAGGGGACTACGCGAACACCGGGGAGCTGTTTTTT

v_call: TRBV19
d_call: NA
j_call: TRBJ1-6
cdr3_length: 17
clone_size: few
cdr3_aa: CASSISGPFAYNSPLHF
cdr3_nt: TGTGCCAGTAGTATCTCAGGGCCGTTCGCCTATAATTCACCCCTCCACTTT

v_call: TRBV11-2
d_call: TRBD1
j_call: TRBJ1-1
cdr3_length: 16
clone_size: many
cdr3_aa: CASSLVLGQGNTEAFF
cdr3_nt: TGTGCCAGCAGCTTAGTCTTAGGACAGGGAAACACTGAAGCTTTCTTT

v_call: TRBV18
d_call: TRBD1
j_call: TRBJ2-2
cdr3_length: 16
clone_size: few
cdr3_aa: CASSPSQGAYTGELFF
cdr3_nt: TGTGCCAGCTCACCAAGCCAGGGGGCATACACCGGGGAGCTGTTTTTT

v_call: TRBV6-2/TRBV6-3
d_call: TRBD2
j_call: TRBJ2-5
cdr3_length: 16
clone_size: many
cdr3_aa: CASSSYLGTTKETQYF
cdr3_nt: TGTGCCAGCAGTTCATACCTCGGGACTACAAAAGAGACCCAGTACTTC

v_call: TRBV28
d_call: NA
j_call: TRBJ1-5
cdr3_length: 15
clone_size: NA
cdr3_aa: CASSLGELLNQPQHF
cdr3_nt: TGTGCCAGCAGTTTAGGGGAGCTCCTCAATCAGCCCCAGCATTTT

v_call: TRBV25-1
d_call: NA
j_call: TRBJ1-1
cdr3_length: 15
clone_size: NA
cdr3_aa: CASSEYRGVYTEAFF
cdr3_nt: TGTGCCAGCAGTGAATATAGGGGGGTATACACTGAAGCTTTCTTT

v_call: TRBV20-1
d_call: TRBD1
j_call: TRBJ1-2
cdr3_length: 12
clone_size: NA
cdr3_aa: CSARDRGWGYTF
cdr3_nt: TGCAGTGCTAGGGACAGGGGATGGGGCTACACCTTC

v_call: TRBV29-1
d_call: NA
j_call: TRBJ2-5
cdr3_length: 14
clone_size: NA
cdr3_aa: CSVQPAAGLKTQYF
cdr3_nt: TGCAGCGTTCAACCGGCGGCGGGGTTAAAGACCCAGTACTTC

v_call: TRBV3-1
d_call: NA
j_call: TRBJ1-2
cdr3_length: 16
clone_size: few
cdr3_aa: CASSQHHGPGNYGYTF
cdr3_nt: TGTGCCAGCAGCCAACACCACGGGCCGGGGAACTATGGCTACACCTTC

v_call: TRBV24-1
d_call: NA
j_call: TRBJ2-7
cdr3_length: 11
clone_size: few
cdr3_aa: CATSDLNEQYF
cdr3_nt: TGTGCCACCAGTGATTTAAACGAGCAGTACTTC

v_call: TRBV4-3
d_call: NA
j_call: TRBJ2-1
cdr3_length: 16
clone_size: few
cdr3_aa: CASSQDSQASYNEQFF
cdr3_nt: TGCGCCAGCAGCCAAGATAGTCAGGCCTCTTACAATGAGCAGTTCTTC

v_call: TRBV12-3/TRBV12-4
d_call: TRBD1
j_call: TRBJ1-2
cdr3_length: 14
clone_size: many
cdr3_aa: CASSLTGDAYGYTF
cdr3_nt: TGTGCCAGCAGTTTGACAGGGGACGCCTATGGCTACACCTTC

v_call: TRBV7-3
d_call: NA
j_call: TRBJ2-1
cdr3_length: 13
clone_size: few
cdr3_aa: CASSNLTGLEQFF
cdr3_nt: TGTGCCAGCAGCAACCTCACAGGGCTCGAGCAGTTCTTC

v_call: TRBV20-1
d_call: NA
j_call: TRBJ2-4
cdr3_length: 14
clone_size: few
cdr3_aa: CSAPVREAKNIQYF
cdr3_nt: TGCAGTGCTCCCGTCCGGGAGGCCAAAAACATTCAGTACTTC

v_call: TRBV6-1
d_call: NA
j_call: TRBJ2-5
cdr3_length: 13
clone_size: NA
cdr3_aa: CASSVIVGETQYF
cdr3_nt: TGTGCCAGCAGTGTTATAGTAGGGGAGACCCAGTACTTC

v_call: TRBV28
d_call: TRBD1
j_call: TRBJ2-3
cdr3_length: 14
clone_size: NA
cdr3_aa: CASRRDRETDTQYF
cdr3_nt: TGTGCCAGCAGGCGGGACAGGGAAACAGATACGCAGTATTTT

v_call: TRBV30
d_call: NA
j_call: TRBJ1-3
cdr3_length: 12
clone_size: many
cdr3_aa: CAWSEFGNTIYF
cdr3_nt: TGTGCCTGGAGTGAGTTCGGAAACACCATATATTTT